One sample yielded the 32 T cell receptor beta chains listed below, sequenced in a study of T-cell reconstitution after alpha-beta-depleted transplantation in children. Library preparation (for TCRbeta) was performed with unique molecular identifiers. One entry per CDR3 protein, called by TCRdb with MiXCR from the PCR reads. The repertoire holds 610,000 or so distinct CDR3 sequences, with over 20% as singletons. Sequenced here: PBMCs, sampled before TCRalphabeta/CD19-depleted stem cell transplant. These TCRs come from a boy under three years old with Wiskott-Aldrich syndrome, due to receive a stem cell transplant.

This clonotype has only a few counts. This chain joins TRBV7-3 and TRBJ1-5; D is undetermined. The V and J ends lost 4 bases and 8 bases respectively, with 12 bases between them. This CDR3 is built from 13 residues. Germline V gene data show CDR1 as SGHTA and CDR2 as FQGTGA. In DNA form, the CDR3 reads TGTGCCAGCAGCTCAGGACGCCTAGAGCCCCAGCATTTT. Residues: CASSSGRLEPQHF. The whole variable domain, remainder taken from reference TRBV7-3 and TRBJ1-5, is GAGVSQTPSNKVTEKGKYVELRCDPISGHTALYWYRQSLGQGPEFLIYFQGTGAADDSGLPNDRFFAVRPEGSVSTLKIQRTERGDSAVYLCASSSGRLEPQHFGDGTRLSIL.

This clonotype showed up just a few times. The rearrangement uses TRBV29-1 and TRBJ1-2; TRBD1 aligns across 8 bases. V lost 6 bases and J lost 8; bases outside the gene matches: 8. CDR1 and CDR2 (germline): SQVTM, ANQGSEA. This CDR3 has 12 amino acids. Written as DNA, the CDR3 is TGCAGCGTGGCAGGGGGCGCGGGAGGCTACACCTTC. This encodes CSVAGGAGGYTF.

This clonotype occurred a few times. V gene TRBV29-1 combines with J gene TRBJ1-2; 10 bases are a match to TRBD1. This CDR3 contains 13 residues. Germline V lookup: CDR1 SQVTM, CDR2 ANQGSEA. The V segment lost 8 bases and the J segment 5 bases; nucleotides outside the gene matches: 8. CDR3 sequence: CSSWTGGTYGYTF. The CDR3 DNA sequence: TGCAGCTCCTGGACAGGGGGGACGTATGGCTACACCTTC.

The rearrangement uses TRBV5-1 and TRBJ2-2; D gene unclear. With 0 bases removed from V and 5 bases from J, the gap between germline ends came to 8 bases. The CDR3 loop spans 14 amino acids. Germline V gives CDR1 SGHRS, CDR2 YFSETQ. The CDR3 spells CASSLVWWTGELFF. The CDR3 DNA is TGCGCCAGCAGCTTGGTTTGGTGGACCGGGGAGCTGTTTTTT.

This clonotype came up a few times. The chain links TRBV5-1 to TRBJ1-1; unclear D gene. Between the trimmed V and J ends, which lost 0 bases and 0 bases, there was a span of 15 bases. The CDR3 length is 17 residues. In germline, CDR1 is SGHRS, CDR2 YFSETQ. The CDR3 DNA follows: TGCGCCAGCAGCTTGGCCGGCCAGAGACAAATGAACACTGAAGCTTTCTTT. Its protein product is CASSLAGQRQMNTEAFF.

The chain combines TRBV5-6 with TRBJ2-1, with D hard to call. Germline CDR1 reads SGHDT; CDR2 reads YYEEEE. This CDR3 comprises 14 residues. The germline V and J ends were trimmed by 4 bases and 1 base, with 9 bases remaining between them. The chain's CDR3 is CASSAGYSYNEQFF. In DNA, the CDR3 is TGTGCCAGCAGCGCCGGATATTCCTACAATGAGCAGTTCTTC.

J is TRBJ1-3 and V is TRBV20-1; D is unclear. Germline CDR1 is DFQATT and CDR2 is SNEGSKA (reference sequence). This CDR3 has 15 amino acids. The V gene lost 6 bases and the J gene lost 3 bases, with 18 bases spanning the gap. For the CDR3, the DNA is TGCAGTGCCTCTGACATGTCCGTCTTTGGAAACACCATATATTTT. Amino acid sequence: CSASDMSVFGNTIYF.

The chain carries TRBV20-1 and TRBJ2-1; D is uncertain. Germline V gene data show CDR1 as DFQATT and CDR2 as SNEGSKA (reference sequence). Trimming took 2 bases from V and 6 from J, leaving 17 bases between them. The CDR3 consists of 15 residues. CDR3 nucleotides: TGCAGTGCTAGACCTTTCAGAGCGTTGGGCAATGAGCAGTTCTTC. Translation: CSARPFRALGNEQFF.

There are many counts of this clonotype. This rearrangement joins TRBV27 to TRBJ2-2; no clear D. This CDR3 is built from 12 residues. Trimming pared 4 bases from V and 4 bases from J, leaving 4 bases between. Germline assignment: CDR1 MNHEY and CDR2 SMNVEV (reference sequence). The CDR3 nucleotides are TGTGCCAGCAGTTCATCCACCGGGGAGCTGTTTTTT. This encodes CASSSSTGELFF.

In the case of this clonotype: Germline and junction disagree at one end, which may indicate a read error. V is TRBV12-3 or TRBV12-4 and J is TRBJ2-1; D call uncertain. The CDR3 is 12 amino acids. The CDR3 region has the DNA TGTGCCAGCATCCCGATTGACTCCAGTCCATACTTC. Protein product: CASIPIDSSPYF.

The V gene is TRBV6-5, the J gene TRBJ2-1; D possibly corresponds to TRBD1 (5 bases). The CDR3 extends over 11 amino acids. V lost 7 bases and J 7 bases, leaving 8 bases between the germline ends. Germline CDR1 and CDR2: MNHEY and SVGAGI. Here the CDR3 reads CASKRGNEQFF. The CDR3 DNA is TGTGCCAGCAAAAGGGGAAATGAGCAGTTCTTC.

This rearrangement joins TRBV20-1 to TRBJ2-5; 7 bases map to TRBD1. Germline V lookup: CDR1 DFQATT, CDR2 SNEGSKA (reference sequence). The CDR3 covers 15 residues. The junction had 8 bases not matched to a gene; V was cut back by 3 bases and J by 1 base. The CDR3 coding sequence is TGCAGTGCTAGCCGCTTCGACAGGGCCCAAGAGACCCAGTACTTC. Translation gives CSASRFDRAQETQYF.

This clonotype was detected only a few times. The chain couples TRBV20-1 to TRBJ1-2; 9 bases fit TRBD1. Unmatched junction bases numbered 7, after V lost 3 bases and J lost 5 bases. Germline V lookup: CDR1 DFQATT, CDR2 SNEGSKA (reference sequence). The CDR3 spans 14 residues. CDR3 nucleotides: TGCAGTGCTAGCGGTCTTGGACAGGGGTATGGCTACACCTTC. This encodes CSASGLGQGYGYTF.

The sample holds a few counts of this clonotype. DNA for the CDR3: TGTGCCAGCAGCTTAGGTCTAGGTAGTTTTTTCTTC. Its protein product is CASSLGLGSFFF. V and J are TRBV7-2 and TRBJ2-1; D gene ambiguous. V was clipped by 1 base and J by 16 bases, with 14 bases between them. This CDR3 is built from 12 residues. In germline, CDR1 is SGHTA, CDR2 FQGNSA.

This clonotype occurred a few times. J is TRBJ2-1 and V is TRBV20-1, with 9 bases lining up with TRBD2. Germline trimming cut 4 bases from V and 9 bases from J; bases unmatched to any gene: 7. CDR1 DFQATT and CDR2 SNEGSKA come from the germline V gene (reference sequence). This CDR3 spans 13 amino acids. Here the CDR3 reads CSATGLAVSEQFF. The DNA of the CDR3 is TGCAGTGCTACGGGACTAGCAGTAAGTGAGCAGTTCTTC.

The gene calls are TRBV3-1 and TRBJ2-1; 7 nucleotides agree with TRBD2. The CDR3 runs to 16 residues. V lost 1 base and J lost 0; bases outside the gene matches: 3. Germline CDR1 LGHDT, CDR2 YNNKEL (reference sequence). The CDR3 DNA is TGTGCCAGCAGCCAAGGGGGAGGGAGCTCCTACAATGAGCAGTTCTTC. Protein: CASSQGGGSSYNEQFF.

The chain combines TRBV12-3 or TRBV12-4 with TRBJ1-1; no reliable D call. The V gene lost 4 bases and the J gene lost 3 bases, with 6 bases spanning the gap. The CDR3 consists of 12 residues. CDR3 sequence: CASSSRHTEAFF. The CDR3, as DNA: TGTGCCAGCAGTTCCCGGCACACTGAAGCTTTCTTT.

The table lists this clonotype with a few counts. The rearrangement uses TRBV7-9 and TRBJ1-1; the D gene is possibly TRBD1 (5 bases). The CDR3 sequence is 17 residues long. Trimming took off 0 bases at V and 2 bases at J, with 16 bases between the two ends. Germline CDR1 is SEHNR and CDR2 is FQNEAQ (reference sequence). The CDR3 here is CASSLAGSAGVNTEAFF. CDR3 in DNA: TGTGCCAGCAGCTTAGCTGGCAGTGCGGGGGTTAACACTGAAGCTTTCTTT.

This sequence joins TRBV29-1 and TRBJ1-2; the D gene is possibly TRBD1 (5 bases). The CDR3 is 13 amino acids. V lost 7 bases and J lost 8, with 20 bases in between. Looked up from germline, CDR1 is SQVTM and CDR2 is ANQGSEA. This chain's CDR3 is CSAGYVGTFGYTF. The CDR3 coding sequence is TGCAGCGCTGGATATGTTGGGACGTTCGGCTACACCTTC.

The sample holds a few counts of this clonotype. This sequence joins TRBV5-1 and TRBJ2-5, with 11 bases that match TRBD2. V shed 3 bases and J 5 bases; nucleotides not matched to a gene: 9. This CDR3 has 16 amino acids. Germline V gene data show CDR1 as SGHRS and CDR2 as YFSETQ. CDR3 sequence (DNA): TGCGCCAGCAGCTGGGGACTAGCGGAGCTCGGGGAGACCCAGTACTTC. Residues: CASSWGLAELGETQYF.

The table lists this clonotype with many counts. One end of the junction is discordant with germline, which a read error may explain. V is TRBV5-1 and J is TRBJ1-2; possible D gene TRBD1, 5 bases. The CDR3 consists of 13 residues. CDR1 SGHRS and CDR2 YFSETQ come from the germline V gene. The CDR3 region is CASSLVGGYGYTF. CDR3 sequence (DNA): TGTGCCAGCAGCTTAGTGGGGGGCTATGGCTACACCTTC.

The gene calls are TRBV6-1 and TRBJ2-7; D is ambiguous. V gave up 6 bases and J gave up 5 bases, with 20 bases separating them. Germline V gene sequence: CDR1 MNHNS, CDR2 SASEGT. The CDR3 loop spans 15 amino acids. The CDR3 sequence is CASRSPKANSDEQYF. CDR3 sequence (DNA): TGTGCCAGCAGGTCCCCCAAGGCTAACTCGGACGAGCAGTACTTC.

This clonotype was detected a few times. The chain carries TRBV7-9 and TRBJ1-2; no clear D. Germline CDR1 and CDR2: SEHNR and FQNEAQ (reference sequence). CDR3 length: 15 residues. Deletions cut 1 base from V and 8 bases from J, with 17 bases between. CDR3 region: CASSLVSLVERGYTF. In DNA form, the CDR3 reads TGTGCCAGCAGCTTAGTTAGTTTGGTAGAGAGAGGCTACACCTTC.

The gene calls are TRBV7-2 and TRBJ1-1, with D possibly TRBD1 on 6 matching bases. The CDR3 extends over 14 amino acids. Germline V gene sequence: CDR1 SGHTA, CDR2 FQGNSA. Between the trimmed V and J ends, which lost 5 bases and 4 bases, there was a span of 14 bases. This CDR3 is CASSETGGGTEAFF. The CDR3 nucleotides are TGTGCCAGCAGCGAGACGGGGGGCGGCACTGAAGCTTTCTTT.

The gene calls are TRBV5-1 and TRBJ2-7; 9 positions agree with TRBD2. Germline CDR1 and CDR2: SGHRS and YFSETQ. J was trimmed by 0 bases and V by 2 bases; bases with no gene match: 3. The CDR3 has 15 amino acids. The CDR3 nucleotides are TGCGCCAGCAGCTTAAGGACTAGCGCCTCCTACGAGCAGTACTTC. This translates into CASSLRTSASYEQYF.

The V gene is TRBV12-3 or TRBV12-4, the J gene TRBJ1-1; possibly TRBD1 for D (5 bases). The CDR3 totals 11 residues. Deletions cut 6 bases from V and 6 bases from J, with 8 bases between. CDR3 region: CASRRGPEAFF. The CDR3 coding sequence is TGTGCCAGCAGAAGGGGCCCTGAAGCTTTCTTT.

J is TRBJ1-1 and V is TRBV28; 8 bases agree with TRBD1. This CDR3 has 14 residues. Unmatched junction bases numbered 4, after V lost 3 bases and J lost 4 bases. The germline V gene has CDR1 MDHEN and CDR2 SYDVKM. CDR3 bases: TGTGCCAGCAGTTTCACAGGGGGATCCACTGAAGCTTTCTTT. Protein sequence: CASSFTGGSTEAFF.

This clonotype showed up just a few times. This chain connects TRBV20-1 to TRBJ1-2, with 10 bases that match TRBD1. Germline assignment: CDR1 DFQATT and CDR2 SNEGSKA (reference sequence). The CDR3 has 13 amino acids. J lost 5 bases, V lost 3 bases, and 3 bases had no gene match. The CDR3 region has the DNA TGCAGTGCTAGGGCGGGACAGGGGTATGGCTACACCTTC. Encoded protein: CSARAGQGYGYTF.

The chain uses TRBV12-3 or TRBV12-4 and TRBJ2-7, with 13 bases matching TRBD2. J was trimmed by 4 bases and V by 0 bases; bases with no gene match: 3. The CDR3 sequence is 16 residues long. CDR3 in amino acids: CASSLAGLAGAYEQYF. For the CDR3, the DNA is TGTGCCAGCAGTTTAGCCGGACTAGCGGGGGCTTACGAGCAGTACTTC.

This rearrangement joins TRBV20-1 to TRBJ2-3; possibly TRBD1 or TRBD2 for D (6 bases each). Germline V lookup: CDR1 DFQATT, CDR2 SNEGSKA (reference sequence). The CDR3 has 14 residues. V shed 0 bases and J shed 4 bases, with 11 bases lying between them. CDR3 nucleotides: TGCAGTGCTAGAGATCCGAGGGGGGCAGATACGCAGTATTTT. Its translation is CSARDPRGADTQYF.

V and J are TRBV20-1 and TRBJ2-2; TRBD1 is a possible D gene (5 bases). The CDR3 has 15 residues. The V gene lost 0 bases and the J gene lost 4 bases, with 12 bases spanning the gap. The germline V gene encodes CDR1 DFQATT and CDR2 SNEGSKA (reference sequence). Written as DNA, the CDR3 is TGCAGTGCTAGAGATTGGGCAGGGCGCACCGGGGAGCTGTTTTTT. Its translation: CSARDWAGRTGELFF.

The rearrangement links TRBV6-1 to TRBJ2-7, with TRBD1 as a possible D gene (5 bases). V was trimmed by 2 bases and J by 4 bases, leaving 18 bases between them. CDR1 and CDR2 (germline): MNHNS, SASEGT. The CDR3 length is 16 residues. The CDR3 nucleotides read TGTGCCAGCAGTGAAAGTATATGGGCCCAGGGTTACGAGCAGTACTTC. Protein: CASSESIWAQGYEQYF.